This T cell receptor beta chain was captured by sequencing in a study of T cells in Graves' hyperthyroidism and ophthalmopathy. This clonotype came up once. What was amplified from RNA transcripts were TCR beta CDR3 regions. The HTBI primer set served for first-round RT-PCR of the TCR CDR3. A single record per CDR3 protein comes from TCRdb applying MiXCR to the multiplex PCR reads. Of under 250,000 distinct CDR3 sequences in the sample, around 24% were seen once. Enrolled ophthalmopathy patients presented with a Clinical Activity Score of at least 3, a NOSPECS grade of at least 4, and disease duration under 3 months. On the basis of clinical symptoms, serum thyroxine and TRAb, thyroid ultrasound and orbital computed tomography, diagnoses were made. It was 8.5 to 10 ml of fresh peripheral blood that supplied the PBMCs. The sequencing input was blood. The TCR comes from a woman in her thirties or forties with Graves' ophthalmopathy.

The CDR3 reads CASSSTGSEETQYF. As DNA, the CDR3 is TGTGCCAGCAGCTCCACAGGGTCCGAAGAGACCCAGTACTTC. The chain links TRBV7-9 to TRBJ2-5; possible D gene TRBD1, 6 bases. CDR1 and CDR2 (germline): SEHNR, FQNEAQ (reference sequence). V was cut by 4 bases and J by 3 bases, with 12 bases left in between. The CDR3 runs to 14 residues.